This T cell receptor beta chain was captured in a study of blood T cells in healthy people across ages (dated by TCRdb to between 2014 and 2017). Notes on the research overall: In model experiments, template switching captured about one uniquely barcoded TCR beta cDNA molecule for every two T cells. Using deep sequencing normalized with unique cDNA molecular identifiers, the study measured how TCR beta repertoire diversity changes with age. Donors were grouped into four age groups: young (average 16 years), middle-aged (roughly 37), aged (62) and long-lived (around 82). Two additional independent replicas of 1 million unique cDNA reads from the same blood draw were analyzed for two donors (one aged 18 to 30 and one aged 80 or older). Paper-wide results and their limitations: Compared with the aged group, more naive CD4+ T cells, fewer expanded clones and increased TCR diversity were shown by the long-lived group, suggesting age selection. Observed TCR beta diversity per million T cells fell roughly linearly with age, and a significant reduction was already apparent by age roughly 40. Because the CMV infection status of the donors was unknown, age-related changes in expanded clonotypes may potentially have been confounded. Because profiling used bulk unsorted PBMCs, naive and antigen-experienced compartments could not be compared conclusively. Total diversity estimates from one million sequenced T cells were considered lower bounds and underestimates. A strong correlation was found between observed TCR beta diversity and the percentage of naive T cells measured by flow cytometry.

Libraries were built with 5' RACE. These reads were obtained on an Illumina HiSeq 2500. A second about 7 to 12 cycle PCR used a sample-barcoded 5' primer and a J-beta primer mix. A unique molecular identifier was introduced onto each TCR beta cDNA molecule by a template-switch 5' adaptor carrying 12 random nucleotides. At least 3 million CDR3-containing paired-end reads were obtained from each sample. First-strand cDNA synthesis was performed from all RNA using the Mint cDNA synthesis kit, with priming by a TRBC-specific oligonucleotide. After uracil-DNA glycosylase treatment, a first 18-cycle PCR used universal primers M1SS and BC2_uni_R on all cDNA. Per the authors' processing: Each sample was normalized by randomly selecting 1 million high-quality reads, each carrying a distinct molecular identifier. Instead of being binned into consensus sequences, reads with shared molecular identifiers were discarded. CDR3 identification, clonotype clustering and error correction used MiTCR with a Q25 quality threshold and the strictest error-elimination algorithm. A nonparametric unseen species model with Euler transformation was used to estimate lower-bound total TCR beta diversity. TCRdb reran the public reads through fastp at Q25 and MiXCR, keeping productive beta chains. Each entry merges the rows of one CDR3 protein and shows their most common DNA and genes. Clone size and V and J calls follow TCRdb, not the original study. The sample table lists more than 650,000 distinct CDR3 sequences, 20% to 30% of them with a count of one. The top ten hold 2.5% to 3.5% of the sample.

A word on this clonotype: The antigen it recognizes is unknown. No much larger clonotype is one base removed from it; base qualities were not supplied.

As encoded in the germline V gene (reference sequence), CDR1 is MNHNY while CDR2 is SVGAGI. V loses 5 bases at its end and J loses 7 bases; junction bases beyond the gene matches: 8. Reading from cysteine to phenylalanine, the CDR3 counts 14 amino acids. The only DNA kept is the CDR3, 42 bases in frame from the first base. The donors were roughly 40 Caucasian individuals from Russia, aged roughly 6 to 95 years, who were systemically healthy. Each donor gave around 9.8 milliliters of peripheral blood, collected into EDTA-treated Vacutainer tubes. Ficoll-Paque density-gradient centrifugation was used to isolate PBMCs, with at least 6.5 million per sample. Trizol reagent was used to extract total RNA from PBMCs, with at least 6 micrograms per sample. For every donor, an aliquot of PBMCs went through flow cytometry to measure the percentages of naive CD45RAhigh/CD27high T cells. The sample also formed part of further work on T cells of mothers and their children. As that second study puts it: Nine systemically healthy Caucasian individuals, comprising three mothers and their six children, were included as donors. cDNA synthesis consumed the entire amount of extracted RNA, loaded at around 1.5 ug RNA in each 15 ul reaction. In the second PCR, the M1S primer added sample barcodes and 2-4 random nucleotides. Over 8 million TCR beta CDR3 reads were obtained for each mother, and 2.7 million or so reads were obtained for each child. Thymic selection shapes the output of TCR recombination in a similar way in related and unrelated pairs, and inherited differences have a minor effect. Normalized repertoire overlap in related mother-child pairs was always slightly higher than in unrelated mother-child pairs, but the difference was never significant. With a sensitivity of about 100 clones per million clonotypes, no persistent microchimeric T cell clones were detected. To look for features that set related mother-child pairs apart from unrelated individuals, the researchers ran deep NGS to compare the TCR beta repertoires of mothers and children. Mothers averaged approximately 40 +/- 4 years of age and children averaged around 10 +/- 4 years. After adapters were ligated using NEBNext reagents, the libraries underwent 100+100 nt paired-end sequencing on an Illumina HiSeq 2000. To prevent cross-contamination, the mother and child libraries were prepared a month apart and were sequenced in separate runs. Each donor had between roughly 450,000 and 2,300,000 distinct TCR beta clonotypes identified. Naive TCR beta clonotypes were estimated from low-frequency clonotypes matched to each donor's FACS-determined naive share, without sorting.

Recombination linked TRBV6-6 to TRBJ1-5, with 7 middle bases fitting TRBD1. The sample consisted of blood. This clonotype was obtained from a boy aged 5-17 years in good health. In nucleotides, the sequence is TGTGCCAGCAGTAAACAGGGGTTACGGCAGCCCCAGCATTTT. It codes for CASSKQGLRQPQHF.